Shown below are 18 T cell receptor beta chains from a single sample sequenced in a study of CD8 T cells in ankylosing spondylitis. Study-wide findings and caveats: In ankylosing spondylitis blood, a motif of fewer than 10 highly homologous TCR beta variants appeared characteristic.

Their cognate antigens are unknown. In TCRdb, the 5' RACE reads were re-called with MiXCR into one record per CDR3 protein. The repertoire holds hundreds of thousands of distinct CDR3 sequences, with roughly 15% as singletons. Sequenced material: blood, either unsorted or a sorted T cell fraction (not recorded which). The receptors originated from a male donor with ankylosing spondylitis.

V is TRBV9 and J is TRBJ1-6, with 7 bases fitting TRBD1. Trimming took 0 bases from V and 7 from J; bases not matched to a gene: 10. The CDR3 sequence is 17 residues long. Germline V CDR1 and CDR2: SGDLS, YYNGEE. As DNA, the CDR3 is TGTGCCAGCAGCGTAGGGTCCCCGACAGGGAGGAATTCACCCCTCCACTTT. Its translation: CASSVGSPTGRNSPLHF.

This chain uses TRBV6-1 with TRBJ1-5; 10 bases agree with TRBD1. The V gene end was trimmed by 6 bases and the J gene end by 6 bases; junction bases not matched to a gene: 8. CDR3 length equals 15 residues. Germline CDR1 reads MNHNS; CDR2 reads SASEGT. CDR3 loop: CASSLDRGLSQPQHF. For the CDR3, the DNA is TGTGCCAGCAGCCTTGACAGGGGGCTTAGTCAGCCCCAGCATTTT.

V and J are TRBV2 and TRBJ1-2; 8 bases are a match to TRBD1. J gave up 7 bases and V 3 bases, and 10 bases lay outside the gene matches. Germline V gene data show CDR1 as SNHLY and CDR2 as FYNNEI. This CDR3 contains 15 residues. The CDR3 reads CASSERGQGAGGYTF. DNA for the CDR3: TGTGCCAGCAGTGAGCGTGGGCAGGGGGCCGGTGGCTACACCTTC.

This clonotype was seen only a few times. The chain uses TRBV12-3 or TRBV12-4 and TRBJ1-5; D may be TRBD1 (6 bases). V lost 5 bases and J lost 6, with 17 bases in between. This CDR3 spans 15 amino acids. CDR3 sequence (DNA): TGTGCCAGCAGTACGCAAACAGGGTCGGGTCAGCCCCAGCATTTT. Translation: CASSTQTGSGQPQHF.

The table lists this clonotype with a few counts. This chain connects TRBV10-3 to TRBJ1-4; 8 bases align to TRBD1. The V gene's germline CDR1 is ENHRY and CDR2 SYGVKD. With V trimmed by 0 bases and J by 4 bases, 4 bases remained unmatched. CDR3 length: 16 residues. The CDR3 DNA is TGTGCCATCAGTGAGTCGGGGACAGGCCTTAATGAAAAACTGTTTTTT. Protein sequence: CAISESGTGLNEKLFF.

The genes are TRBV5-8 and TRBJ2-1; TRBD1 or TRBD2 may be the D gene (5 bases each). Germline V gene lookup returns CDR1 SGHTS and CDR2 YDEGEE. V was cut by 4 bases and J by 2 bases, with 19 bases left in between. The CDR3 covers 17 residues. The CDR3 coding sequence is TGTGCCAGCAGCAGCTCTAGCAGCTTAGGGGCCTACAATGAGCAGTTCTTC. Translation gives CASSSSSSLGAYNEQFF.

This clonotype was observed a few times. This chain uses TRBV7-9 with TRBJ2-7; no clear D gene. Trimming shortened V by 8 bases and J by 0 bases, and 14 bases separated the two germline ends. There are 14 residues in the CDR3. Per germline, CDR1 SEHNR and CDR2 FQNEAQ (reference sequence). The CDR3 here is CASGLATSSYEQYF. In nucleotides, the CDR3 is TGTGCCAGCGGTCTGGCTACCTCCTCCTACGAGCAGTACTTC.

Only a few counts were recorded for this clonotype. The junction departs from the called germline gene at one end, perhaps through a read error. J is TRBJ2-7 and V is TRBV20-1, with a possible D match to TRBD2 (6 bases). Germline V gene data show CDR1 as DFQATT and CDR2 as SNEGSKA (reference sequence). The CDR3 is made up of 17 amino acids. CDR3 in amino acids: CSARDRNRREVSCEQYF. CDR3 bases: TGCAGTGCTAGAGATCGAAACCGGCGGGAAGTCTCCTGCGAGCAGTACTTC.

At least ten counts were recorded for this clonotype. The rearrangement links TRBV5-1 to TRBJ2-1, with a tentative D call TRBD1 (6 bases). Germline-derived CDR1 and CDR2 are SGHRS and YFSETQ. This CDR3 has 14 amino acids. Trimming left V 4 bases short and J 6 bases short, with 14 bases between. The CDR3 here is CASSNQGTPNEQFF. The CDR3 DNA reads as TGCGCCAGCAGCAACCAGGGGACCCCCAATGAGCAGTTCTTC.

A single count supports this clonotype. A much larger clone lies a single base off, so this may be a read error. The V gene is TRBV12-3 or TRBV12-4, the J gene TRBJ1-3; possibly TRBD1 for D (6 bases). Trimming removed 10 bases at V and 4 bases at J, with 29 bases between. This CDR3 contains 18 residues. The CDR3 DNA reads TGTGCCATCAGATTTTGGGGGGCTAAGGAATCGTCCGGAAACACCATATATTTT. Translating gives CAIRFWGAKESSGNTIYF.

The chain carries TRBV12-3 or TRBV12-4 and TRBJ2-5; possible D gene TRBD2, 6 bases. The CDR3 is 15 residues long. Deletions cut 1 base from V and 5 bases from J, with 14 bases between. Written as DNA, the CDR3 is TGTGCCAGCAGTTTAGGCAGGGATGGAGGGGAGACCCAGTACTTC. Protein: CASSLGRDGGETQYF.

The chain carries TRBV6-1 and TRBJ1-6; TRBD1 is a possible D gene (6 bases). V lost 6 bases to trimming and J lost 7 bases, with 19 bases between them. CDR1 and CDR2 from the germline V gene are MNHNS and SASEGT. The CDR3 length is 16 residues. The CDR3 DNA is TGTGCCAGCAGCGTGATTCCGGGACAAACCAATTCACCCCTCCACTTT. Translated, it gives CASSVIPGQTNSPLHF.

This clonotype was seen a few times. V usage is TRBV7-9 and J usage is TRBJ2-3; 10 nucleotides match TRBD2. Germline values: CDR1 SEHNR, CDR2 FQNEAQ (reference sequence). CDR3 length equals 17 residues. With V trimmed by 5 bases and J by 6 bases, 14 bases remained unmatched. The CDR3 sequence: CASSHPVSGGARDTQYF. The CDR3 DNA follows: TGTGCCAGCAGCCACCCAGTGAGCGGGGGGGCCAGGGATACGCAGTATTTT.

This sequence joins TRBV2 and TRBJ2-2; D unclear. Trimming cost V 5 bases and J 3 bases, with 7 bases left between them. The CDR3 runs to 13 residues. Germline V gene lookup returns CDR1 SNHLY and CDR2 FYNNEI. The CDR3 loop is CASSLKDTGELFF. DNA for the CDR3: TGTGCCAGCAGTCTTAAAGACACCGGGGAGCTGTTTTTT. The variable domain in full, with the rest retrieved from reference TRBV2 and TRBJ2-2, is EPEVTQTPSHQVTQMGQEVILRCVPISNHLYFYWYRQILGQKVEFLVSFYNNEISEKSEIFDDQFSVERPDGSNFTLKIRSTKLEDSAMYFCASSLKDTGELFFGEGSRLTVL.

This clonotype came up a few times. This sequence joins TRBV4-2 and TRBJ1-1; the D gene is possibly TRBD1 (5 bases). From germline, CDR1 is LGHNA and CDR2 YNFKEQ. V was clipped by 1 base and J by 9 bases, with 15 bases between them. CDR3 length: 14 amino acids. The CDR3, as DNA: TGTGCCAGCAGCCAAGGGACAAACATCGGGAAAGCTTTCTTT. Amino acids: CASSQGTNIGKAFF.

This clonotype was seen a handful of times. The chain employs TRBV19 and TRBJ1-2, with D unclear. The CDR3 is 14 residues long. Between the trimmed V and J ends, which lost 7 bases and 0 bases, there was a span of 12 bases. The germline CDR1 and CDR2 sequences are LNHDA and SQIVND (reference sequence). The CDR3 DNA reads TGTGCCAGTACCCCACGGAGAGCTAACTATGGCTACACCTTC. Translating it yields CASTPRRANYGYTF.

This clonotype occurred many times. V usage is TRBV12-3 or TRBV12-4 and J usage is TRBJ2-5; 10 bases match TRBD2. The CDR3 has 14 residues. V lost 2 bases to trimming and J lost 5 bases; unmatched junction nucleotides: 2. CDR3: CASSLIAGGETQYF. The CDR3 DNA reads TGTGCCAGCAGTTTAATAGCGGGAGGTGAGACCCAGTACTTC.

This clonotype occurred many times. The chain carries TRBV6-5 and TRBJ1-1; D remains ambiguous. Germline assignment: CDR1 MNHEY and CDR2 SVGAGI. Trimming stripped 4 bases from V and 1 base from J, with 7 bases between. CDR3 length equals 13 residues. CDR3 DNA: TGTGCCAGCAGTTTAACCTCGAACACTGAAGCTTTCTTT. It yields the protein CASSLTSNTEAFF.